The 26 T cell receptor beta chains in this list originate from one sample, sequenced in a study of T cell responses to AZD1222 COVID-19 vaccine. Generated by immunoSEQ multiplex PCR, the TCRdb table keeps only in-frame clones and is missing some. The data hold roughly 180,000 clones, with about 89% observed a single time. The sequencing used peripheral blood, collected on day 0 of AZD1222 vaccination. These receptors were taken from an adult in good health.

CDR3 protein: CAWSVTGGRSEQFF. CDR3 nucleotide sequence: TGTGCCTGGAGTGTTACCGGGGGAAGAAGTGAGCAGTTCTTC. The V and J genes are TRBV30 and TRBJ2-1; possible D gene TRBD2, 6 bases. This CDR3 is 14 amino acids long. Germline V gives CDR1 GTSNPN, CDR2 SVGIG (reference sequence). The V end lost 0 bases, the J end lost 9 bases, and 15 bases lay between the germline ends.

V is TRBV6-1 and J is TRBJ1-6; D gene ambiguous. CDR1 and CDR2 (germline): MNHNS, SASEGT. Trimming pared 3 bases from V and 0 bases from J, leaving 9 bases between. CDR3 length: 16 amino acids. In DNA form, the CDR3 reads TGTGCCAGCAGTGAGGCAGCTTACTCCTATAATTCACCCCTCCACTTT. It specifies CASSEAAYSYNSPLHF.

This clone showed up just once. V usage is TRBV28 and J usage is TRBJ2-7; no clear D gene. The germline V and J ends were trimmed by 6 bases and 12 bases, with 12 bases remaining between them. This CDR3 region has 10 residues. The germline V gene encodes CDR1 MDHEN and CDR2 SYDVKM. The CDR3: CASSPKILYF. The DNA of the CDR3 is TGTGCCAGCAGCCCAAAGATTTTGTACTTC.

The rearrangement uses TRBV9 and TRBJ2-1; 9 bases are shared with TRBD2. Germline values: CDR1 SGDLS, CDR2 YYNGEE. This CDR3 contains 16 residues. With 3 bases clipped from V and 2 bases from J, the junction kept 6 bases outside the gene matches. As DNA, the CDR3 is TGTGCCAGCAGCGCCCAAGCGGGAGGAGCCTACAATGAGCAGTTCTTC. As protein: CASSAQAGGAYNEQFF.

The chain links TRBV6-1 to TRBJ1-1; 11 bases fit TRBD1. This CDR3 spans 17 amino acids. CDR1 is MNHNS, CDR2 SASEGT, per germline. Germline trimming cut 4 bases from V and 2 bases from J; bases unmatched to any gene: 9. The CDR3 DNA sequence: TGTGCCAGCAGTGGTTGGACAGGGGGCATAGAAAACACTGAAGCTTTCTTT. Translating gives CASSGWTGGIENTEAFF.

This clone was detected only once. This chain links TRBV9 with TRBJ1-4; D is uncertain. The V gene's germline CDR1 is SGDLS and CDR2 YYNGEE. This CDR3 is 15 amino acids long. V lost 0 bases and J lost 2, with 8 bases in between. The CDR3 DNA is TGTGCCAGCAGCGTAGCGGCACAGACTAATGAAAAACTGTTTTTT. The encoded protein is CASSVAAQTNEKLFF.

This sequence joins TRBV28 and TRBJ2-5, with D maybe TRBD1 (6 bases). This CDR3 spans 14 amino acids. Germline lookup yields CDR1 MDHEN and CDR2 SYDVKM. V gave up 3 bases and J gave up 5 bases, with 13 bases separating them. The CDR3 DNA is TGTGCCAGCAGTTTTTTAGGGGGAAGGGAGACCCAGTACTTC. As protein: CASSFLGGRETQYF.

CDR3 nucleotides: TGTGCCAGCAGCCAAGATCTCGGACAGGGGGCTAAATCCTACGAGCAGTACTTC. Protein product: CASSQDLGQGAKSYEQYF. The chain has TRBV4-2 and TRBJ2-7, with 11 positions matching TRBD1. CDR3 length: 18 residues. In germline, CDR1 is LGHNA, CDR2 YNFKEQ. V lost 0 bases, J lost 1 base, and 8 bases stayed unmatched.

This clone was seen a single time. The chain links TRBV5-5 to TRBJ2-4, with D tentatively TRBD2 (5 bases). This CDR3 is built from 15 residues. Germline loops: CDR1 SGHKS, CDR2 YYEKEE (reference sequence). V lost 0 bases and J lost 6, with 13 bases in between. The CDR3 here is CASSLDPGNGNIQYF. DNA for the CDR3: TGTGCCAGCAGCTTGGACCCCGGGAATGGAAACATTCAGTACTTC. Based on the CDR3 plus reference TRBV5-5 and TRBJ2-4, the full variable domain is DAGVTQSPTHLIKTRGQQVTLRCSPISGHKSVSWYQQVLGQGPQFIFQYYEKEERGRGNFPDRFSARQFPNYSSELNVNALLLGDSALYLCASSLDPGNGNIQYFGAGTRLSVL.

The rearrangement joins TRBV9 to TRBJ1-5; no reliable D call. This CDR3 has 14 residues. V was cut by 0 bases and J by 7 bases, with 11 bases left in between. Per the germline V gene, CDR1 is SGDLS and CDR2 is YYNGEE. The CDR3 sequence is CASSVDAIGQPQHF. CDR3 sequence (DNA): TGTGCCAGCAGCGTAGACGCTATAGGGCAGCCCCAGCATTTT.

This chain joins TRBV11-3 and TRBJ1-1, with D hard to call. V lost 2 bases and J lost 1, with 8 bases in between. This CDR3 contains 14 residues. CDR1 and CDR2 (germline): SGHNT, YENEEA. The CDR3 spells CASSLSRGNTEAFF. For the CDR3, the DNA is TGTGCCAGCAGCTTATCCCGCGGGAACACTGAAGCTTTCTTT.

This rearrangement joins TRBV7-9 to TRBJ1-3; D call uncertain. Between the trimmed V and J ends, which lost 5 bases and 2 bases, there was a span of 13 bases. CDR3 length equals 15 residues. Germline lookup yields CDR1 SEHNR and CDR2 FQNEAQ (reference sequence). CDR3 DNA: TGTGCCAGCAGCCCCATGTGGTTTGCTGGAAACACCATATATTTT. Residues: CASSPMWFAGNTIYF. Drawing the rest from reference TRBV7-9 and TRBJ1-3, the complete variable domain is DTGVSQNPRHKITKRGQNVTFRCDPISEHNRLYWYRQTLGQGPEFLTYFQNEAQLEKSRLLSDRFSAERPKGSFSTLEIQRTEQGDSAMYLCASSPMWFAGNTIYFGEGSWLTVV.

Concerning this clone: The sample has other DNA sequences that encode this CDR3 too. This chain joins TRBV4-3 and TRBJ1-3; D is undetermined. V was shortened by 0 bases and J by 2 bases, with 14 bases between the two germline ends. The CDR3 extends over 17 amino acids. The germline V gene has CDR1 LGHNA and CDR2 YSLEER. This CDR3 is CASSQDRGLRAGNTIYF. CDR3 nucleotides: TGCGCCAGCAGCCAAGACCGGGGTCTCCGAGCTGGAAACACCATATATTTT.

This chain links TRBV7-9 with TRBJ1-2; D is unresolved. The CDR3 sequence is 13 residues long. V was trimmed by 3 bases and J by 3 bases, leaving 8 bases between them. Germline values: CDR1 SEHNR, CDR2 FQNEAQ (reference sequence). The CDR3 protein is CASSLEEYYGYTF. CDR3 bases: TGTGCCAGCAGCTTGGAAGAGTACTATGGCTACACCTTC.

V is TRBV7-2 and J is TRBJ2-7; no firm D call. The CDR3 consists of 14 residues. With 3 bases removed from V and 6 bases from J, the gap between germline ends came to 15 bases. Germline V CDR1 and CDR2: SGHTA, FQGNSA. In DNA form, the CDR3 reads TGTGCCAGCAGCTTTTCGGGTGATTATGGCGAGCAGTACTTC. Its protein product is CASSFSGDYGEQYF.

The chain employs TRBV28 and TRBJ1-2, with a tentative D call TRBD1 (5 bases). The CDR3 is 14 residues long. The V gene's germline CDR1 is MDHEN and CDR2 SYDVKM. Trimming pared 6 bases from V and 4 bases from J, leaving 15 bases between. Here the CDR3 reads CASSPHDRSYGYTF. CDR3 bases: TGTGCCAGCAGCCCTCACGACAGATCCTATGGCTACACCTTC.

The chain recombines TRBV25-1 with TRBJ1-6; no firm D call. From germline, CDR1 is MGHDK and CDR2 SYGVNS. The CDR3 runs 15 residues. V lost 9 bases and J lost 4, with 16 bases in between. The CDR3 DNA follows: TGTGCCAGTCTAGGTGGTGGGAATTATAATTCACCCCTCCACTTT. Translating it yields CASLGGGNYNSPLHF.

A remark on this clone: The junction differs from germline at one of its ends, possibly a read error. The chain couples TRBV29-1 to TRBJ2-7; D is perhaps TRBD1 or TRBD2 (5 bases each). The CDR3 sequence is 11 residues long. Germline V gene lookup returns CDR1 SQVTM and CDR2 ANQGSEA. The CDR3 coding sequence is TGCAGCGGTGGGACCTCCGACGAGCAGTACTTC. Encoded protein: CSGGTSDEQYF.

In nucleotides, the CDR3 is TGTGCCAGCAGCCTACAGACTAGGTTCACTGAAGCTTTCTTT. Translated: CASSLQTRFTEAFF. The V and J genes are TRBV14 and TRBJ1-1; D gene uncertain. Trimming shortened V by 4 bases and J by 4 bases, and 13 bases separated the two germline ends. This CDR3 comprises 14 residues. CDR1 and CDR2 (germline): SGHDN, FVKESK. Variable domain in full (rest from reference TRBV14 and TRBJ1-1): EAGVTQFPSHSVIEKGQTVTLRCDPISGHDNLYWYRRVMGKEIKFLLHFVKESKQDESGMPNNRFLAERTGGTYSTLKVQPAELEDSGVYFCASSLQTRFTEAFFGQGTRLTVV.

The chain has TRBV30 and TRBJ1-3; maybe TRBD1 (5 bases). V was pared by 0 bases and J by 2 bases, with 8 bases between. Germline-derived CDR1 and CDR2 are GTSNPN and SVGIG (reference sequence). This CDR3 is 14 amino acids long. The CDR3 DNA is TGTGCCTGGAGTGTCGGGGGAGCTGGAAACACCATATATTTT. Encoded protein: CAWSVGGAGNTIYF.

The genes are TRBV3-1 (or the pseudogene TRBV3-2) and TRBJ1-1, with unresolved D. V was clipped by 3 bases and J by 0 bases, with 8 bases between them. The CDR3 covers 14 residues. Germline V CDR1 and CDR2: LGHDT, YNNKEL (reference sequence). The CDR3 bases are TGTGCCAGCAGCCACGGCGGGATGAACACTGAAGCTTTCTTT. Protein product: CASSHGGMNTEAFF.

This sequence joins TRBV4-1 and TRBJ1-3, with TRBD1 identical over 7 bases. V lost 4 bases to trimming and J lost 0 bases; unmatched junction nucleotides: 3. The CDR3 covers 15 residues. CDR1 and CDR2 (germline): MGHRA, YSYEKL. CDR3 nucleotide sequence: TGCGCCAGCAGCCTGGGACAGACCTCTGGAAACACCATATATTTT. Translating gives CASSLGQTSGNTIYF.

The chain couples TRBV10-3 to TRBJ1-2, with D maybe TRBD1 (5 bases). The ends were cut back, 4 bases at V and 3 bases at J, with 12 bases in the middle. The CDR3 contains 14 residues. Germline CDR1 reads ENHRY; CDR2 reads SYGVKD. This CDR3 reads CAISGLGVDYGYTF. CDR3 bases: TGTGCCATCAGTGGCTTGGGGGTTGACTATGGCTACACCTTC.

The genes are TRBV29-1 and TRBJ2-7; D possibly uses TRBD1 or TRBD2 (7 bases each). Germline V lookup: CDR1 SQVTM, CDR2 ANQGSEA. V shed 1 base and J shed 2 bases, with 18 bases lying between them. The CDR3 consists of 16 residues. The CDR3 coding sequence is TGCAGCGTTGAAGGAACTCCCAGGGGGGGTACCTACGAGCAGTACTTC. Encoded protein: CSVEGTPRGGTYEQYF.

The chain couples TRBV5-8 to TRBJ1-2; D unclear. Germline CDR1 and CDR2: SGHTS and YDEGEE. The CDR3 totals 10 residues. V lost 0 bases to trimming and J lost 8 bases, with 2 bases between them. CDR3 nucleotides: TGTGCCAGCAGCTTGGGAGGCTACACCTTC. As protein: CASSLGGYTF.

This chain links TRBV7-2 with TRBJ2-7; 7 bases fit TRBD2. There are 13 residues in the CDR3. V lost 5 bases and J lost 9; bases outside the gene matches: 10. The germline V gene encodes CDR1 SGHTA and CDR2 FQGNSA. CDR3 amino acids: CASSPRLATTQYF. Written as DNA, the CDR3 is TGTGCCAGCAGCCCCCGACTAGCAACGACGCAGTACTTC. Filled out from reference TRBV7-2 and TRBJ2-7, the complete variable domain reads GAGVSQSPSNKVTEKGKDVELRCDPISGHTALYWYRQSLGQGLEFLIYFQGNSAPDKSGLPSDRFSAERTGGSVSTLTIQRTQQEDSAVYLCASSPRLATTQYFGPGTRLTVT.